The entry that follows covers one TCR beta chain sequence. At one boundary the junction diverges from the germline segment, which might be a read error. From 15-18 subjects, every sequencing run obtained over 200 million TCR-beta sequences. TCRdb reprocessed the 5' RACE reads with MiXCR, giving one entry per CDR3 protein. Here the sample spans some 50,000 distinct CDR3 sequences, 25% being singletons. This record belongs to a study of neurological immune-mediated disorders. Unsorted libraries were derived from 2 million PBMCs stored at -80 C. Germline CDR1 is LGHNA and CDR2 is YSLEER. The CDR3 has 14 residues.

Sequenced: PBMCs. This chain connects TRBV4-3 to TRBJ1-6, with TRBD1 as a possible D gene (6 bases). This clonotype was sampled from a woman aged 65 to 85 in good health. DNA of the CDR3: TGCGCCAGCAGCCAAGACAGGGGTACTTCACCCCTTCACTTT. It translates to CASSQDRGTSPLHF.